The TCR beta chain described here comes from a study of control samples from healthy donors and cancer patients. The V gene lost 1 base and the J gene lost 6 bases, with 3 bases spanning the gap. Germline lookup yields CDR1 GTSNPN and CDR2 SVGIG (reference sequence). The CDR3 sequence is 11 residues long. TCRdb's table, derived via immunoSEQ multiplex PCR, lists solely in-frame clones and lacks some. This table has about 61,000 clones, nearly 90% appearing once. This clone was seen just once. V and J are TRBV30 and TRBJ2-2; D is unresolved. The material sequenced was PBMCs. This receptor was obtained from a man between 60 and 70 years old with colorectal cancer. CDR3 residues: CAWSGSGELFF. CDR3 sequence (DNA): TGTGCCTGGAGTGGGTCCGGGGAGCTGTTTTTT. Complete variable domain (other parts from reference TRBV30 and TRBJ2-2): SQTIHQWPATLVQPVGSPLSLECTVEGTSNPNLYWYRQAAGRGLQLLFYSVGIGQISSEVPQNLSASRPQDRQFILSSKKLLLSDSGFYLCAWSGSGELFFGEGSRLTVL.